This T cell receptor (beta chain) emerged from a study of T-cell reconstitution after alpha-beta-depleted transplantation in children (dated by TCRdb to 2016 to 2017). In the study overall: Using TCR repertoire profiling, the study followed T-cell immune reconstitution in a quantitative way in children after TCRalphabeta/CD19-depleted allogeneic hematopoietic cell transplantation. Summary of the overall study and its limitations: The high TCRbeta diversity at day 60 in some patients was ascribed to recipient T cells and intrathymic progenitors that had survived conditioning. About two months after transplant, the apparently early recovery of alphabetaT-cell counts reportedly depended on just several hundred clones that had expanded rapidly and came from non-depleted graft cells. Over the following months the frequencies of hyperexpanded clones went down, and after one year T-cell counts and TCRbeta diversity were mostly credited to newly produced T cells.

Libraries were built with PCR. Sequenced using an Illumina HiSeq 2500. TCR library preparation used molecular barcoding, with unique molecular identifiers applied to normalize quantification of the TCRbeta repertoire. TCRdb trimmed the raw reads at Q25, called clones with MiXCR and kept productive beta chains. All rows with the same CDR3 protein become a single entry with the most common DNA and genes. For this sample there are 450,000 to 550,000 distinct CDR3 sequences; roughly an eighth appear just once. About 15% of the sample belongs to the ten largest clones. According to the study, the label for this sample's treatment or condition signals: allogeneic hematopoietic cell transplantation with graft depleted of TCRalphabeta T cells and CD19 B cells. The children who served as transplant recipients had been given grafts of TCRalphabeta/CD19-depleted allogeneic hematopoietic cells. This clonotype has a count of ten or more. Its specific antigen is unknown. Base quality data are lacking; no much larger clone is found one base away.

The receptor was derived from a female patient aged 2-15 years who had a stem cell transplant for aplastic anemia, so the T cells may come from the graft donor. The sample was PBMCs, mostly from graft donor cells, taken 180 days after TCRalphabeta/CD19-depleted stem cell transplant.

The DNA sequence is as follows: TGTGCCAGCAGCTTAGCTGTAGGGGTTAGCACAAAAGAGACCCAGTACTTC. This gives the protein CASSLAVGVSTKETQYF. The chain is made from TRBV7-2 and TRBJ2-5; a tentative D call is TRBD1 (5 bases match). The germline V gene sets CDR1 to SGHTA and CDR2 to FQGNSA. Trimming costs V 0 bases and J 3 bases, and their ends lie 17 bases apart. There are 17 amino acids in the CDR3, from cysteine to phenylalanine inclusive. CDR3 DNA is the only sequence kept; it has 51 bases, read in frame from the first base.